This TCR beta chain was retrieved from a study of shared clonotypes between healthy human individuals. V was shortened by 5 bases and J by 5 bases, with 12 bases between the two germline ends. In germline, CDR1 is SGHAT, CDR2 FQDESV (reference sequence). The CDR3 is 13 residues long. Profiled with immunoSEQ multiplex PCR; TCRdb holds only in-frame clones, not every one. This table holds hundreds of thousands of clones, about 85% found once. Each donor was a Caucasian adult residing in Nashville, Tennessee. This receptor was obtained from a woman in her thirties or forties in good health. Some clones in this sample may be carry-over from other donors' samples. The rearrangement uses TRBV11-1 and TRBJ2-5; D remains unclear. Sequencing was performed on PBMCs. This chain's CDR3 is CASSPGPVETQYF. In DNA, the CDR3 is TGTGCCAGCAGCCCAGGACCGGTGGAGACCCAGTACTTC.